This TCR beta chain was recovered during a study of early T cells in non-severe SARS-CoV-2 infection. Across the study: With bulk RNA from unsorted whole blood as input, sequencing yielded unpaired chains.

TCRdb reprocessed the 5' RACE reads via MiXCR and lists one record per CDR3 protein. This sample has approximately 77,000 distinct CDR3 sequences, with 15% to 18% found just once. V dropped 1 base and J dropped 0 bases, with 9 bases sitting between them. Germline CDR1 reads WNHNN; CDR2 reads SYGVQD (reference sequence). The length of the CDR3 is 15 residues. Study observations and caveats: The study's VDJdb matching favored anti-spike CD8 responses and missed private and CD4 specificities.

This clonotype has just a few counts. As yet, its antigen is unknown. The clonotype was recovered from an adult who was a healthcare worker with PCR-confirmed SARS-CoV-2 infection or an uninfected control (not recorded which). The rearrangement links TRBV10-1 to TRBJ1-1; D is perhaps TRBD1 (5 bases). The sequenced sample consisted of whole blood. CDR3 in DNA: TGCGCCAGCAGTGAGTTCCAGACAGTGAACACTGAAGCTTTCTTT. The encoded protein is CASSEFQTVNTEAFF.